Listed below are T cell receptor beta chains from one sample, sequenced in a study of blood T cell repertoires in COVID-19. Here immunoSEQ multiplex PCR was the method, and the copy in TCRdb shows in-frame clones only, minus some. The top ten clones hold around an eighth of a sample with 250,000 to 350,000 clones, over 75% of them seen once. The sample comprised peripheral blood. The receptors stem from a woman aged 60-75 years with acute or convalescent COVID-19. Both conserved end residues are part of each CDR3. The D gene is left open where the match is weak. Where a row states a size, it is once, few, many or the class of an expanded clone; other rows omit it.

>TRBJ2-5|.|.|TRBV27
CASSYLGREETQYF
TGTGCCAGCAGCTACCTAGGTAGAGAAGAGACCCAGTACTTC
>TRBJ2-1|.|once|TRBV7-2
CASSPGITTHEQFF
TGTGCCAGCAGCCCCGGGATCACGACGCATGAGCAGTTCTTC
>TRBJ1-6|.|once|TRBV2
CLSARADSPLHF
TGCCTCAGCGCCAGGGCGGATTCACCCCTCCACTTT
>TRBJ1-2|.|once|TRBV5-6
CASSLFNGGDYGYTF
TGTGCCAGCAGCTTGTTCAATGGGGGGGACTATGGCTACACCTTC
>TRBJ1-2|TRBD1|.|TRBV7-2
CASSPGQRVNYGYTF
TGTGCCAGCAGCCCGGGACAGAGAGTTAACTATGGCTACACCTTC
>TRBJ2-5|TRBD2|.|TRBV10-3
CAISESRLAEAFQETQYF
TGTGCCATCAGTGAGTCACGACTAGCGGAGGCGTTCCAAGAGACCCAGTACTTC
>TRBJ2-5|TRBD2|.|TRBV9
CASSVASTSGQETQYF
TGTGCCAGCAGCGTAGCATCGACTAGCGGTCAAGAGACCCAGTACTTC
>TRBJ2-1|.|.|TRBV5-1
CASSLALATNEQFF
TGCGCCAGCAGCTTGGCTCTAGCTACGAATGAGCAGTTCTTC
>TRBJ1-3|.|once|TRBV7-9
CASRIQVGNTIYF
TGTGCCAGCAGAATTCAGGTCGGAAACACCATATATTTT
>TRBJ2-2|TRBD1|.|TRBV5-1
CASSFRQGVDTGELFF
TGCGCCAGCAGCTTCCGACAGGGCGTGGATACCGGGGAGCTGTTTTTT
>TRBJ2-7|.|.|TRBV6-6
CASSPRQIAYEQYF
TGTGCCAGCAGCCCCCGTCAGATAGCATACGAGCAGTACTTC
>TRBJ1-1|TRBD1|.|TRBV28
CASSRSGGWRGTEAFF
TGTGCCAGCAGTAGATCAGGGGGCTGGCGGGGTACTGAAGCTTTCTTT
>TRBJ2-7|TRBD1|.|TRBV28
CASSSRRQGNPPYF
TGTGCCAGCAGTTCAAGGCGACAGGGAAACCCCCCGTACTTC
>TRBJ1-5|.|.|TRBV2
CASIGQMWQPQHF
TGTGCCAGCATTGGACAGATGTGGCAGCCCCAGCATTTT
>TRBJ2-3|TRBD2|few|TRBV9
CASSFTSGLATDTQYF
TGTGCCAGCAGCTTCACCTCGGGACTAGCAACAGATACGCAGTATTTT
>TRBJ2-1|.|.|TRBV28
CASLDRSVPEQFF
TGTGCCAGCCTAGACAGGTCAGTGCCTGAGCAGTTCTTC
>TRBJ2-7|TRBD2|.|TRBV19
CASSEGSGSPYEQYF
TGTGCCAGCTCCGAGGGAAGCGGGAGCCCCTACGAGCAGTACTTC
>TRBJ2-7|.|.|TRBV7-2
CASSLSGQLYEQYF
TGTGCCAGCAGCTTAAGCGGACAGCTCTACGAGCAGTACTTC